Listed below are T cell receptor beta chains from one sample, sequenced in a study of T cell repertoires in cytomegalovirus infection. Each CDR3 protein gets one entry after TCRdb re-called the reads with MiXCR. The sample shows fewer than 550,000 distinct CDR3 sequences, approximately 16% of them seen only once. Sequences were obtained from CD8+ T cells from PBMCs. These receptors all come from a human donor in good health (CMV status not recorded). Some clones in this sample may be carry-over from other donors' samples. Both conserved end residues are trimmed from each CDR3. Only some rows state a clone size, as once, few, many or a class for expanded clones.

v_gene: TRBV12-3/TRBV12-4; abundance: .; CDR3aa: ASSLGRVNGYT
v_gene: TRBV7-9; abundance: many; CDR3aa: ASSWTSGRGYRNNEQF
v_gene: TRBV6-6; abundance: few; CDR3aa: ASSYMAGTNTGELF
v_gene: TRBV14; abundance: many; CDR3aa: ASSQAQDYDETQY
v_gene: TRBV4-1; abundance: .; CDR3aa: ASSQVRNTEAF
v_gene: TRBV11-2; abundance: many; CDR3aa: ASSLWVGGDQETQY
v_gene: TRBV2; abundance: .; CDR3aa: ASGPTGRQETQY
v_gene: TRBV6-1; abundance: many; CDR3aa: ASSEYRGYTEAF
v_gene: TRBV2; abundance: few; CDR3aa: ASSERVSVQAGTEAF
v_gene: TRBV27; abundance: few; CDR3aa: ASSPTSVRSYT
v_gene: TRBV7-9; abundance: few; CDR3aa: ASNRGLDYGYT
v_gene: TRBV28; abundance: .; CDR3aa: ASSSRRREELF
v_gene: TRBV29-1; abundance: .; CDR3aa: SVTGTASSYEQY
v_gene: TRBV27; abundance: few; CDR3aa: ASSVQGYEQY
v_gene: TRBV27; abundance: many; CDR3aa: ASSSGQFYEQY
v_gene: TRBV7-8; abundance: many; CDR3aa: ASSFNHEQY
v_gene: TRBV15; abundance: few; CDR3aa: ATSRVQGKETQY
v_gene: TRBV28; abundance: many; CDR3aa: ASSSLAGSTDTQY
v_gene: TRBV28; abundance: few; CDR3aa: ASSTIAGNQYEQF
v_gene: TRBV12-3/TRBV12-4; abundance: many; CDR3aa: ASSPPGRGNEQF
v_gene: TRBV4-2; abundance: many; CDR3aa: ASSQDWGTVSSGANVLT
v_gene: TRBV27; abundance: many; CDR3aa: ASSLQGAGELF
v_gene: TRBV27; abundance: .; CDR3aa: ASSSPRGGTDTQY
v_gene: TRBV12-5; abundance: many; CDR3aa: ASGLVGIGGAEAF